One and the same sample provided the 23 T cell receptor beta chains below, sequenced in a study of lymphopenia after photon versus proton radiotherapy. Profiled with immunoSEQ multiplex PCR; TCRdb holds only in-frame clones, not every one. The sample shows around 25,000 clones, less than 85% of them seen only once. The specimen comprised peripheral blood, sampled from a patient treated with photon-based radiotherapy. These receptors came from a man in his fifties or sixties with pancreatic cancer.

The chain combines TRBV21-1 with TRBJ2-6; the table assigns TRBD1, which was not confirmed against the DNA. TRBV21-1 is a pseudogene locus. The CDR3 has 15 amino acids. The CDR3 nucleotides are TGTGCCAGCAGCTACAAATCCTCTGGGGCCAACGTCCTGACTTTC. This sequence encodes CASSYKSSGANVLTF.

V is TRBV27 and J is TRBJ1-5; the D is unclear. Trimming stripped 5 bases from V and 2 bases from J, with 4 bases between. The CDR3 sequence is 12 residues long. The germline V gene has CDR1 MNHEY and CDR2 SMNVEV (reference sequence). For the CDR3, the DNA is TGTGCCAGCAGTCGTCGCAATCAGCCCCAGCATTTT. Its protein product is CASSRRNQPQHF.

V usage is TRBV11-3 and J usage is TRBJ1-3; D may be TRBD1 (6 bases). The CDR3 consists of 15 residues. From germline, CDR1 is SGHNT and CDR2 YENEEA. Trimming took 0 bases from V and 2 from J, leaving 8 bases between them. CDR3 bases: TGTGCCAGCAGCTTAGATCAGGGGACTGGAAACACCATATATTTT. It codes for CASSLDQGTGNTIYF.

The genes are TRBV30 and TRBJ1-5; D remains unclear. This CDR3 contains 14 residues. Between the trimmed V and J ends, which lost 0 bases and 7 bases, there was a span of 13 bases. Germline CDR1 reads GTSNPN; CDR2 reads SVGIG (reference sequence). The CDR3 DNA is TGTGCCTGGAGTGTACGTGGGTCCCGGCAGCCCCAGCATTTT. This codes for CAWSVRGSRQPQHF. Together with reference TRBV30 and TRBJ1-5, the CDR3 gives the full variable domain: SQTIHQWPATLVQPVGSPLSLECTVEGTSNPNLYWYRQAAGRGLQLLFYSVGIGQISSEVPQNLSASRPQDRQFILSSKKLLLSDSGFYLCAWSVRGSRQPQHFGDGTRLSIL.

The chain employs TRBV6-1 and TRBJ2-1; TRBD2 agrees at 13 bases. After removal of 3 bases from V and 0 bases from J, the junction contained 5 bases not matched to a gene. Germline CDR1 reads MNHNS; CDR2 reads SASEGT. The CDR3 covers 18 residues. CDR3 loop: CASSETSGGPSSYNEQFF. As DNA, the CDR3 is TGTGCCAGCAGTGAGACTAGCGGGGGGCCAAGCTCCTACAATGAGCAGTTCTTC.

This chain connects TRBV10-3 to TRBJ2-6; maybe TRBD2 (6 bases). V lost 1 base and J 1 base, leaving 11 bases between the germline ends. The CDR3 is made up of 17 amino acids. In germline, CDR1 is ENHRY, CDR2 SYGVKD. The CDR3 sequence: CAISELGLQSGANVLTF. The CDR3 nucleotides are TGTGCCATCAGTGAGTTGGGACTTCAGTCTGGGGCCAACGTCCTGACTTTC.

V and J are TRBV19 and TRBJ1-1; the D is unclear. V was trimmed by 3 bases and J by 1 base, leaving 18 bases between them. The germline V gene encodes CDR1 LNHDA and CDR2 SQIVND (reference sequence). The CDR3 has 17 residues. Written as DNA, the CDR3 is TGTGCCAGTAGTATTTTGGGTTTCTTACTGGAGAACACTGAAGCTTTCTTT. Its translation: CASSILGFLLENTEAFF.

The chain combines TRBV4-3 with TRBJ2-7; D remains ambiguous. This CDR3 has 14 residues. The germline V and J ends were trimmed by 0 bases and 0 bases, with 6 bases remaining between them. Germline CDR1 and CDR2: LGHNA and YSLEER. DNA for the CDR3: TGCGCCAGCAGCCAAGAAGAGTTCTCCTACGAGCAGTACTTC. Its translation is CASSQEEFSYEQYF.

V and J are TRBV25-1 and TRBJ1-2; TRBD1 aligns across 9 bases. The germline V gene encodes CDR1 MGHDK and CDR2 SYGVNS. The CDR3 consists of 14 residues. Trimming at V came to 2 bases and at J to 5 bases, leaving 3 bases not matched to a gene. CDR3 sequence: CASSELDRGYGYTF. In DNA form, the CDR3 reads TGTGCCAGCAGTGAACTGGACAGGGGTTATGGCTACACCTTC.

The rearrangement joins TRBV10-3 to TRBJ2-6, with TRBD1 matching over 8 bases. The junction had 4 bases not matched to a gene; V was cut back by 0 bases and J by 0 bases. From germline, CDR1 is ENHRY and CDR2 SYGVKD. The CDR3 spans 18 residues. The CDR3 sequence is CAISESPGGHSGANVLTF. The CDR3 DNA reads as TGTGCCATCAGTGAGTCGCCAGGGGGCCACTCTGGGGCCAACGTCCTGACTTTC.

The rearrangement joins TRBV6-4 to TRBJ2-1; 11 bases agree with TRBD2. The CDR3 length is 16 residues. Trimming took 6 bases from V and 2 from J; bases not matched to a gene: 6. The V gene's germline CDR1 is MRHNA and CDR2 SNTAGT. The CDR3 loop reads CASRQNSGGAYNEQFF. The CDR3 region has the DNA TGTGCCAGCAGACAAAATAGCGGGGGGGCCTACAATGAGCAGTTCTTC.

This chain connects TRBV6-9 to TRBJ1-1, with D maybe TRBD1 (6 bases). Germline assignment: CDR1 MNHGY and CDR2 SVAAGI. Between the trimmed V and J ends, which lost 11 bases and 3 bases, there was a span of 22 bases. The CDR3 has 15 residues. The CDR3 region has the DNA TGTGCCTTCCCTAGGCGGGGGCTTTCAGACACTGAAGCTTTCTTT. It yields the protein CAFPRRGLSDTEAFF.

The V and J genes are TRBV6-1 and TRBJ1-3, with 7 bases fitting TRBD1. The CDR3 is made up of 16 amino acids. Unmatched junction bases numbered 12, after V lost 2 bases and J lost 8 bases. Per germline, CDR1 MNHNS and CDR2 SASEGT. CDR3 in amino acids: CASSERSGTVLDTIYF. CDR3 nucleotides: TGTGCCAGCAGTGAACGATCCGGGACAGTTCTGGACACCATATATTTT.

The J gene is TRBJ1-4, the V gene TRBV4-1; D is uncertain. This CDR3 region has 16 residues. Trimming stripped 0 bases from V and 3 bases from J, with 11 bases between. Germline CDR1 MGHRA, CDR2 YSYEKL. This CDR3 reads CASSQDAGASNEKLFF. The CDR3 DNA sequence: TGCGCCAGCAGCCAAGATGCCGGTGCATCTAATGAAAAACTGTTTTTT.

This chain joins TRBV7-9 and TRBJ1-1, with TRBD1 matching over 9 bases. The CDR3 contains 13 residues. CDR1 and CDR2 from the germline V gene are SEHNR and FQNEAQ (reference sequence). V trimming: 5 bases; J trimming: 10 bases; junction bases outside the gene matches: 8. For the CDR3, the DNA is TGTGCCAGCAGCCCGCCGGGACAGGGAAGAGCTTTCTTT. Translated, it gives CASSPPGQGRAFF.

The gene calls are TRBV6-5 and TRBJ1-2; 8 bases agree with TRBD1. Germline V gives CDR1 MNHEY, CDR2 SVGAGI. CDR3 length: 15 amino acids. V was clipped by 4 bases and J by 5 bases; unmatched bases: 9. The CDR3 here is CASSFTAGTGYGYTF. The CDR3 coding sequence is TGTGCCAGCAGTTTTACTGCCGGGACAGGATATGGCTACACCTTC.

For the CDR3, the DNA is TGTGCCAGCAGCTTAGCAACCGGGACAGGACACGATATAAAGCAGTACTTC. It encodes CASSLATGTGHDIKQYF. The rearrangement links TRBV11-1 to TRBJ2-7, with 8 positions matching TRBD1. Germline-derived CDR1 and CDR2 are SGHAT and FQDESV (reference sequence). CDR3 length: 17 residues. V shed 0 bases, J shed 8 bases, and the junction held 15 bases outside the gene matches.

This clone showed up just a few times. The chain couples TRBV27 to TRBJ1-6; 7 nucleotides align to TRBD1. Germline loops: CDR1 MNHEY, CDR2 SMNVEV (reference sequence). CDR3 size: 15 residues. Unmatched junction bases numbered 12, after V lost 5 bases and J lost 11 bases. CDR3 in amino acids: CASSPFLRQGTPLHF. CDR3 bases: TGTGCCAGCAGTCCCTTCCTCCGACAGGGTACACCCCTCCACTTT.

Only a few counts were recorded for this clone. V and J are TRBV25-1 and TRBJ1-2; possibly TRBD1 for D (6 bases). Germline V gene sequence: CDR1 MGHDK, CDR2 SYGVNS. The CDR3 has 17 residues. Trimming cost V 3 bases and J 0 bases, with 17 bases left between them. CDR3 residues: CASSEPRPDSTNYGYTF. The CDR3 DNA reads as TGTGCCAGCAGTGAGCCGAGACCGGACAGCACTAACTATGGCTACACCTTC.

The CDR3 loop reads CASRRSPGELFF. CDR3 sequence (DNA): TGCGCCAGCAGACGTAGTCCCGGGGAGCTGTTTTTT. This chain joins TRBV5-1 and TRBJ2-2; D remains unclear. The CDR3 consists of 12 residues. Per germline, CDR1 SGHRS and CDR2 YFSETQ. Trimming removed 5 bases from V and 6 bases from J, with 8 bases in between.

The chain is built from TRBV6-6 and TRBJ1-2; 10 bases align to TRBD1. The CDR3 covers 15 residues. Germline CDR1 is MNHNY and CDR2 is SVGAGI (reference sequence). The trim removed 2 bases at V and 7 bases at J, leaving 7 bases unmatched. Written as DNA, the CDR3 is TGTGCCAGCAGTTACCAGGGACAGGGGAGCCTTGGCTACACCTTC. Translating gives CASSYQGQGSLGYTF.

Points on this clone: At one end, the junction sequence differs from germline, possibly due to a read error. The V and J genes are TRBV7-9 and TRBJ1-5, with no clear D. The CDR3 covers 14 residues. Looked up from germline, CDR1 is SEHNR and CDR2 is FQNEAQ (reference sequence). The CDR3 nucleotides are TGTGCCAGCAGTTTAGACAACTCCCATCAGCCCCAGCATTTT. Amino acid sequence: CASSLDNSHQPQHF.

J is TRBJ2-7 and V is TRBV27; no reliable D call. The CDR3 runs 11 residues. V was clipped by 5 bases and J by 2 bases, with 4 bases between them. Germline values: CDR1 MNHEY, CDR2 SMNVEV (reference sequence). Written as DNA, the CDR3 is TGTGCCAGCAGTCCGACCTACGAGCAGTACTTC. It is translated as CASSPTYEQYF.